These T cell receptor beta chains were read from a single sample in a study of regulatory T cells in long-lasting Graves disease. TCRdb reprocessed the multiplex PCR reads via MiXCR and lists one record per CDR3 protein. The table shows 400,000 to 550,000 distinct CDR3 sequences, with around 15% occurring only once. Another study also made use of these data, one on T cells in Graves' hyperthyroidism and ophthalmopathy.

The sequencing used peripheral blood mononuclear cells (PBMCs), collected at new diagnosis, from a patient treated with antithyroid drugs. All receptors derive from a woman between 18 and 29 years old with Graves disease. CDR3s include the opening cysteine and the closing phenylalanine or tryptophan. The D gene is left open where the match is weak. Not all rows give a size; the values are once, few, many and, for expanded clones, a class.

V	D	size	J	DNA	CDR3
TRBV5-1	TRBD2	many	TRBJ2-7	TGCGCCAGCAGCTTTGGACTAGCGGGAGGAACCTCCTACGAGCAGTACTTC	CASSFGLAGGTSYEQYF
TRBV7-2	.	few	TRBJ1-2	TGTGCCAGCAGCTTAGGGGGGATGCTCAACTATGGCTACACCTTC	CASSLGGMLNYGYTF
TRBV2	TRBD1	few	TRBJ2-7	TGTGCCAGCGCGACAGGGGCCGGGGCTTACGAGCAGTACTTC	CASATGAGAYEQYF
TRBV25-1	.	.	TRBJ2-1	TGTGCCAGCAATCAATTGGGGAGCTCCTACAATGAGCAGTTCTTC	CASNQLGSSYNEQFF
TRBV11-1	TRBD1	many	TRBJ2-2	TGTGCCAGCAGGACAGGGGTTGAAACCGGGGAGCTGTTTTTT	CASRTGVETGELFF
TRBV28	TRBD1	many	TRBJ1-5	TGTGCCAGCAGTTTACTAGGACAGGGGAATCAGCCCCAGCATTTT	CASSLLGQGNQPQHF
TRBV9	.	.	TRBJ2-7	TGTGCCAGCAGCGTAGAGTCGGCCTTCTCCTACGAGCAGTACTTC	CASSVESAFSYEQYF
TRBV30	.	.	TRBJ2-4	TGTGCCTGGATTCGCGGAAAAAACATTCAGTACTTC	CAWIRGKNIQYF
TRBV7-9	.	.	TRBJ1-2	TGTGCCAGCAGCCTAGCGAGAGCGGCAGGGTATGGCTACACCTTC	CASSLARAAGYGYTF
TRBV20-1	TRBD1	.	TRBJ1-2	TGCAGTGCTACCTCACAGGGGAACTATGGCTACACCTTC	CSATSQGNYGYTF
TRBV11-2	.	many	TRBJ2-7	TGTGCCAGCAGCTTAGTTCCCAACGAGCAGTACTTC	CASSLVPNEQYF
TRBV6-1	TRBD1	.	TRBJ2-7	TGTGCCAGCAGTGAAATAACGGGTCAGGGGGCAGGCGAGCAGTACTTC	CASSEITGQGAGEQYF
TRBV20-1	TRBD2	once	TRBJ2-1	TGCAGTGCTAGAGATCAACTAGCGGGAGTATTTAATGAGCAGTTCTTC	CSARDQLAGVFNEQFF